The sequence of this T cell receptor beta chain was determined in a study of shared clonotypes between healthy human individuals. For unsorted PBMC, around 300 ng DNA per replicate equaled around 27,000 T cell genomes. Here immunoSEQ multiplex PCR was the method, and the copy in TCRdb shows in-frame clones only, minus some. The table lists roughly 500,000 clones, roughly 77% of them singletons, with under 15% in the top ten. Unsorted samples, those not sorted, used approximately 90 million PBMCs for genomic DNA. The V segment lost 5 bases and the J segment 6 bases; nucleotides outside the gene matches: 2. Germline CDR1 SQVTM, CDR2 ANQGSEA. The CDR3 spans 11 residues.

This sequence originates from a woman aged 40 to 50 in good health. Some clones in this sample may be carry-over from other donors' samples. This sequence joins TRBV29-1 and TRBJ2-7; 9 positions match TRBD1. The sample was PBMCs. In DNA, the CDR3 is TGCAGCGTTCTACAGGGGGCCGAGCAGTACTTC. Translated, it gives CSVLQGAEQYF.